These T cell receptor beta chains were read from a single sample in a study of CD8 T cells in Susac syndrome. TCRdb called the immunoSEQ multiplex PCR reads again in MiXCR, with one record for every CDR3 protein. The sample comprises fewer than 60,000 distinct CDR3 sequences, just under 95% of which are singletons, and less than 0.95% rests with the top ten. The specimen sequenced was CD8+ T cells from PBMCs. These receptors were taken from a human donor with Susac syndrome. CDR3s include the opening cysteine and the closing phenylalanine or tryptophan. The order of the fields is CDR3 protein, J gene, CDR3 length, V gene.

cdr3_aa: CSVEGTSGGARETQYF; j_call: TRBJ2-5; cdr3_length: 16; v_call: TRBV29-1
cdr3_aa: CASSFMVRRLDTGELFF; j_call: TRBJ2-2; cdr3_length: 17; v_call: TRBV28
cdr3_aa: CSAAGPGEAGELFF; j_call: TRBJ2-2; cdr3_length: 14; v_call: TRBV20-1
cdr3_aa: CASSQDRSGDEQFF; j_call: TRBJ2-1; cdr3_length: 14; v_call: TRBV4-1
cdr3_aa: CASSSQYNEQFF; j_call: TRBJ2-1; cdr3_length: 12; v_call: TRBV7-8
cdr3_aa: CASSQGSPQGQGNQPQHF; j_call: TRBJ1-5; cdr3_length: 18; v_call: TRBV14
cdr3_aa: CSALPHPLSEAFF; j_call: TRBJ1-1; cdr3_length: 13; v_call: TRBV29-1
cdr3_aa: CASSYDQGDTQYF; j_call: TRBJ2-3; cdr3_length: 13; v_call: TRBV6-5
cdr3_aa: CSADGQHQPQHF; j_call: TRBJ1-5; cdr3_length: 12; v_call: TRBV20-1
cdr3_aa: CSARDINRHRNEAFF; j_call: TRBJ1-1; cdr3_length: 15; v_call: TRBV20-1
cdr3_aa: CASSFVHSYNEQFF; j_call: TRBJ2-1; cdr3_length: 14; v_call: TRBV7-9
cdr3_aa: CASSLVRNYGYTF; j_call: TRBJ1-2; cdr3_length: 13; v_call: TRBV7-2
cdr3_aa: CASSLPGSKRAQYF; j_call: TRBJ2-5; cdr3_length: 14; v_call: TRBV7-8
cdr3_aa: CASTGTSDTQYF; j_call: TRBJ2-3; cdr3_length: 12; v_call: TRBV9
cdr3_aa: CAIQDIHEQFF; j_call: TRBJ2-1; cdr3_length: 11; v_call: TRBV7-7
cdr3_aa: CASSRRQWVNLAKNIQYF; j_call: TRBJ2-4; cdr3_length: 18; v_call: TRBV5-6
cdr3_aa: CASSLYPRIADTQYF; j_call: TRBJ2-3; cdr3_length: 15; v_call: TRBV7-9
cdr3_aa: CAISEYRGTEAFF; j_call: TRBJ1-1; cdr3_length: 13; v_call: TRBV10-3
cdr3_aa: CSVETGYGYTF; j_call: TRBJ1-2; cdr3_length: 11; v_call: TRBV29-1
cdr3_aa: CASSPGAGGTEAFF; j_call: TRBJ1-1; cdr3_length: 14; v_call: TRBV9
cdr3_aa: CASSLVGQGYYEQYF; j_call: TRBJ2-7; cdr3_length: 15; v_call: TRBV13
cdr3_aa: CASSQVLAGGQFF; j_call: TRBJ2-1; cdr3_length: 13; v_call: TRBV4-2
cdr3_aa: CASSARGLGTDTQYF; j_call: TRBJ2-3; cdr3_length: 15; v_call: TRBV27
cdr3_aa: CASTDQRESAYEQYF; j_call: TRBJ2-7; cdr3_length: 15; v_call: TRBV16
cdr3_aa: CASSLAGSQPQHF; j_call: TRBJ1-5; cdr3_length: 13; v_call: TRBV5-1
cdr3_aa: CASSPRDRRTGELFF; j_call: TRBJ2-2; cdr3_length: 15; v_call: TRBV7-2
cdr3_aa: CSVEGGQGLSYNEQFF; j_call: TRBJ2-1; cdr3_length: 16; v_call: TRBV29-1
cdr3_aa: CASSGNGGYEQYF; j_call: TRBJ2-7; cdr3_length: 13; v_call: TRBV5-6
cdr3_aa: CASSLGAWGDSNQPQHF; j_call: TRBJ1-5; cdr3_length: 17; v_call: TRBV7-6